The T cell receptor (beta chain) under discussion was sequenced for a study of OX40 agonist ivuxolimab in advanced cancers. TCRdb keeps only in-frame clones here, not all; method: immunoSEQ multiplex PCR. The sample lists 65,000 to 90,000 clones; more than 80% were seen once. The sequence was obtained from an adult with an advanced solid tumor such as melanoma, head and neck, liver or kidney cancer. The material was CD4+ or CD8+ T cells sorted from blood, obtained in a trial of the OX40 agonist ivuxolimab.

CDR3: CASSWTSGRANEQFF. In DNA form, the CDR3 reads TGTGCCAGCAGCTGGACTAGCGGGAGGGCCAATGAGCAGTTCTTC. The V and J genes are TRBV2 and TRBJ2-1, with 15 bases matching TRBD2. The V gene end was trimmed by 6 bases and the J gene end by 6 bases; junction bases not matched to a gene: 3. The germline V gene encodes CDR1 SNHLY and CDR2 FYNNEI. The CDR3 sequence is 15 residues long.